Following are 3 T cell receptor beta chains from one sample sequenced in a study of T cells in Graves' hyperthyroidism and ophthalmopathy. There were TCR beta CDR3 regions amplified from RNA transcripts. First-round RT-PCR targeting the TCR CDR3 was performed with the HTBI primer set. In TCRdb, the multiplex PCR reads were re-called with MiXCR into one record per CDR3 protein. The sample carries 300,000 to 400,000 distinct CDR3 sequences, approximately 22% recorded once. Specimen: blood. The receptors derive from a woman in her fifties or sixties with Graves' hyperthyroidism.

The J gene is TRBJ2-7, the V gene TRBV12-3 or TRBV12-4, with 7 bases fitting TRBD1. After removal of 1 base from V and 5 bases from J, the junction contained 17 bases not matched to a gene. The CDR3 extends over 18 amino acids. The chain's CDR3 is CASSLGAGGFGFGDEQYF. The CDR3 DNA sequence: TGTGCCAGCAGTTTAGGCGCAGGGGGTTTTGGTTTCGGCGACGAGCAGTACTTC.

This chain connects TRBV4-2 to TRBJ2-7; 9 nucleotides match TRBD1. The length of the CDR3 is 15 residues. Per the germline V gene, CDR1 is LGHNA and CDR2 is YNFKEQ. V lost 3 bases, J lost 6 bases, and 9 bases stayed unmatched. The CDR3 nucleotides read TGTGCCAGCAGCCAGGCCGGGACAGGGTTTGCCGAGCAGTACTTC. Its protein is CASSQAGTGFAEQYF.

This clonotype was counted many times. This chain links TRBV20-1 with TRBJ1-3; D not resolved. The CDR3 totals 16 residues. Germline V gene data show CDR1 as DFQATT and CDR2 as SNEGSKA (reference sequence). V was shortened by 1 base and J by 0 bases, with 13 bases between the two germline ends. The CDR3 sequence is CSARASGRISGNTIYF. CDR3 in DNA: TGCAGTGCTAGAGCCTCCGGACGGATCTCTGGAAACACCATATATTTT.